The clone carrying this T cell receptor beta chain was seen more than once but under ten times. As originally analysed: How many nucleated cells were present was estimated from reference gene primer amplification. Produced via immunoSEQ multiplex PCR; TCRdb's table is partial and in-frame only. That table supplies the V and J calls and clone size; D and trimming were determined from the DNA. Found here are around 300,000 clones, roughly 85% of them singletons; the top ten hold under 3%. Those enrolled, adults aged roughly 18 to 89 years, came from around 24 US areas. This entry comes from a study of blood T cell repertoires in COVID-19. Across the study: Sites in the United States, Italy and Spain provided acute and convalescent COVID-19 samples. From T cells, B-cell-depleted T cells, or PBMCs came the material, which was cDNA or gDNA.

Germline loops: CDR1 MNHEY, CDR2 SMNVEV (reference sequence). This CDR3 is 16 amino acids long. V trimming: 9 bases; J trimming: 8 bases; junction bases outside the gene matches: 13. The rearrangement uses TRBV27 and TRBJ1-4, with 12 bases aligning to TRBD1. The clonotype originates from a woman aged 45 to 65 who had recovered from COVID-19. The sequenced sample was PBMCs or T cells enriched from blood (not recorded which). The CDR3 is CASRTLRDRGREKLFF. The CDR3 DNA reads TGTGCCAGTAGAACCCTACGGGACAGGGGGCGAGAAAAACTGTTTTTT.